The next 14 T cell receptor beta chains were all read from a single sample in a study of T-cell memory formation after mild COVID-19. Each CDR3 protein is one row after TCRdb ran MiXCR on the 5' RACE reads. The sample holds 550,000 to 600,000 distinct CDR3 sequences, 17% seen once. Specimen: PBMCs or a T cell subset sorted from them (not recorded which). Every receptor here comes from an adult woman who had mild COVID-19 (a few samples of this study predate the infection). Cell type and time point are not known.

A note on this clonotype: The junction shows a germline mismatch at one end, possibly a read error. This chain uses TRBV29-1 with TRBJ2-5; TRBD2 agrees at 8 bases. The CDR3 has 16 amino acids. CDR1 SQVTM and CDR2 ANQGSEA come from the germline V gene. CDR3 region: CSGEYAGGGYQETQYF. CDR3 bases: TGCAGCGGTGAATATGCGGGAGGAGGGTACCAAGAGACCCAGTACTTC.

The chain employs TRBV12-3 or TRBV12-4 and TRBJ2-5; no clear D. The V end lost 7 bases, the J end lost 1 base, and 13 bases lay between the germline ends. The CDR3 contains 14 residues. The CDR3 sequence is CASTRDGSQETQYF. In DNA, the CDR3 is TGTGCCAGCACCCGAGATGGGTCCCAAGAGACCCAGTACTTC.

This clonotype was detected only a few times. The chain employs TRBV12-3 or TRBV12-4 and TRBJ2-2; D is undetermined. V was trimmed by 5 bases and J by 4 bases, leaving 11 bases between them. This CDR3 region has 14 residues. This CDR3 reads CASSPRPVTGELFF. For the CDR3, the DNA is TGTGCCAGCAGTCCCAGACCCGTCACCGGGGAGCTGTTTTTT.

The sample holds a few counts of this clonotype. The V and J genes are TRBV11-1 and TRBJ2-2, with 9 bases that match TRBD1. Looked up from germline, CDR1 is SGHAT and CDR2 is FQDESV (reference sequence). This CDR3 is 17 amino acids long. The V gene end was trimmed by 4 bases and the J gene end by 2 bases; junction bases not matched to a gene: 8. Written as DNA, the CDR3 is TGTGCCAGCAGCTCACCCGGGACAGGGCAAAACACCGGGGAGCTGTTTTTT. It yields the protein CASSSPGTGQNTGELFF.

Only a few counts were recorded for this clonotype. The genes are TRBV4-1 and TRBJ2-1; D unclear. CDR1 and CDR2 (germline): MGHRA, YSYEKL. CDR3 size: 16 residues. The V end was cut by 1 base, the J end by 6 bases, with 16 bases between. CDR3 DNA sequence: TGCGCCAGCAGCCAAGGACCGGGCCGTAGAGGCAATGAGCAGTTCTTC. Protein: CASSQGPGRRGNEQFF.

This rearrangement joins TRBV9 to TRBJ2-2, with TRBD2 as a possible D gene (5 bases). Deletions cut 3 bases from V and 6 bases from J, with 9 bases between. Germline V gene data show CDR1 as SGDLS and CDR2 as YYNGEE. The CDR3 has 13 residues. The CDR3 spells CASSDTRSGELFF. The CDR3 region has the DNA TGTGCCAGCAGCGACACTAGATCCGGGGAGCTGTTTTTT.

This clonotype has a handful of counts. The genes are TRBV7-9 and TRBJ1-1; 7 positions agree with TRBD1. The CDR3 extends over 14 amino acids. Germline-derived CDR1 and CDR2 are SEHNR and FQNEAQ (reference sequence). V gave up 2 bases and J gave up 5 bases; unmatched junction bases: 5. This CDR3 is CASSLRGRETEAFF. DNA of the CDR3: TGTGCCAGCAGCTTAAGGGGGCGCGAAACTGAAGCTTTCTTT. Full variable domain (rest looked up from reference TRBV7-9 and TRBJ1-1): DTGVSQNPRHKITKRGQNVTFRCDPISEHNRLYWYRQTLGQGPEFLTYFQNEAQLEKSRLLSDRFSAERPKGSFSTLEIQRTEQGDSAMYLCASSLRGRETEAFFGQGTRLTVV.

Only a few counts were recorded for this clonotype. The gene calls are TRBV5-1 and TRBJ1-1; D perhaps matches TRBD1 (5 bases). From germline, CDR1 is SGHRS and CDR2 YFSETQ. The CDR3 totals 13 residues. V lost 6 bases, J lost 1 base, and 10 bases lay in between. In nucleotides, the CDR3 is TGCGCCAGCACTGCCGGGGCGAACACTGAAGCTTTCTTT. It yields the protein CASTAGANTEAFF.

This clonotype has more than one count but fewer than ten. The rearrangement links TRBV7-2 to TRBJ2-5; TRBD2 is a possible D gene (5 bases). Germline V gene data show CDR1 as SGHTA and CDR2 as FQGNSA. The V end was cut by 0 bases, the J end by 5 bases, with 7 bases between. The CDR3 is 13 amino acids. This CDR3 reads CASSLAAVETQYF. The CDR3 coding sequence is TGTGCCAGCAGCTTAGCAGCGGTGGAGACCCAGTACTTC.

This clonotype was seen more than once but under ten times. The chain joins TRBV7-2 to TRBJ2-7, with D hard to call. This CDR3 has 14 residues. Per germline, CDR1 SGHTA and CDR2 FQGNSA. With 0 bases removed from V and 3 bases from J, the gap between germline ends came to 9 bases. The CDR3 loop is CASSLAYPNYEQYF. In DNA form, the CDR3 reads TGTGCCAGCAGCTTAGCCTACCCCAACTACGAGCAGTACTTC.

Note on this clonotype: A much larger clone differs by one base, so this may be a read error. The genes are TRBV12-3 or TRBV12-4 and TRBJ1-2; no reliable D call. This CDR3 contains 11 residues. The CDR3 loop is CATSFNYGYTF. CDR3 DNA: TGTGCCACCAGTTTTAACTATGGCTACACCTTC.

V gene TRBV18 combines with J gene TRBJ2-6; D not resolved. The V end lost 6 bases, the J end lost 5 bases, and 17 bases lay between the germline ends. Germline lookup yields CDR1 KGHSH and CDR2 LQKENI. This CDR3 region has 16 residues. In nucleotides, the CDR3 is TGTGCCAGCTCGCACCCTCCTTATTTAAGGGCCAACGTCCTGACTTTC. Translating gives CASSHPPYLRANVLTF.

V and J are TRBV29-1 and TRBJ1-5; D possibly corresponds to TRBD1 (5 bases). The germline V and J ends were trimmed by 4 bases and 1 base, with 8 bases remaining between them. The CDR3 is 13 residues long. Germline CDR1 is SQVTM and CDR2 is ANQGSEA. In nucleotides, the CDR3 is TGCAGCGTTGCTGACAGAAGCAATCAGCCCCAGCATTTT. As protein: CSVADRSNQPQHF.

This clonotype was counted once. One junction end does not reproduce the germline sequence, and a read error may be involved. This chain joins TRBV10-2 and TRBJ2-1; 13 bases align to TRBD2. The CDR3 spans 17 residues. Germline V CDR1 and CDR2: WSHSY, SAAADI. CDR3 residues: CARSEKTSGRLYNEQFF. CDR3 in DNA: TGCGCCAGAAGTGAGAAGACTAGCGGGAGGCTCTACAATGAGCAGTTCTTC.